This TCR beta chain came from a study of CD8 T cells in ankylosing spondylitis. In making TCR beta libraries, quantitative 5'-RACE with molecular barcodes was used. TCRdb re-called the 5' RACE reads through MiXCR, storing one row per CDR3 protein. Of roughly 470,000 distinct CDR3 sequences listed, about 25% are singletons. Study results and caveats: Existing reports had already noted some motif variants in reactive arthritis synovial fluid and blood. Disease-linked clones, CD8+, were relatively rare in peripheral blood. Apparently characteristic of ankylosing spondylitis blood was a TCR beta motif (about 8 highly homologous variants).

This clonotype was counted a few times. The antigen is not known. V lost 6 bases and J lost 0, with 18 bases in between. Germline CDR1 SGHAT, CDR2 FQNNGV. This CDR3 comprises 17 residues. The sample was blood, either unsorted or a sorted T cell fraction (not recorded which). V usage is TRBV11-2 and J usage is TRBJ1-3; D might be TRBD1 (5 bases). The TCR was taken from a male donor with ankylosing spondylitis. The CDR3, as DNA: TGTGCCAGCAGATTTAGTTCAGGGCTCTCCTCTGGAAACACCATATATTTT. Protein: CASRFSSGLSSGNTIYF.